This is a list of T cell receptor beta chains from one sample in a study of blood T cells in healthy people across ages. TCRdb re-derived calls from the 5' RACE reads in MiXCR, one entry per CDR3 protein. The data contain 2 million or so distinct CDR3 sequences, around 50% of them seen just once; the ten biggest clones take up over 2%. Sequences were obtained from blood. The receptors shown here come from a woman between 40 and 50 years old in good health. The conserved cysteine and the conserved F or W are not part of the CDR3 here.

V: TRBV4-3; J: TRBJ2-6; CDR3: ASSRSAGQGAGGANVLT
V: TRBV2; J: TRBJ1-5; CDR3: ATTGEGQPQH
V: TRBV20-1; J: TRBJ1-1; CDR3: GARDRADTEAF
V: TRBV28; J: TRBJ2-4; CDR3: ASSLRPAGSLLVAKNIQY
V: TRBV5-6; J: TRBJ2-5; CDR3: ASSLVVDLETQY
V: TRBV2; J: TRBJ1-1; CDR3: ASSELALKGTEAF
V: TRBV4-2; J: TRBJ2-3; CDR3: ASSQLTDNTDTQY
V: TRBV20-1; J: TRBJ2-3; CDR3: SARVERGTPTDTQY
V: TRBV4-1; J: TRBJ2-7; CDR3: ASSQEGTGSREQY
V: TRBV5-1; J: TRBJ1-2; CDR3: ASSTTGGGYGYT
V: TRBV28; J: TRBJ2-1; CDR3: ASSSQGAAINEQF
V: TRBV12-3/TRBV12-4; J: -; CDR3: ASSYQRGSYNEQY
V: TRBV29-1; J: TRBJ2-3; CDR3: SVRFGGETDTQY
V: TRBV7-2; J: TRBJ2-1; CDR3: ASSLEGLAGYPSSYNEQF
V: TRBV9; J: TRBJ1-5; CDR3: ASSVTGNQPQH
V: TRBV7-8; J: TRBJ2-3; CDR3: ASSLGLLRTSTDTQY
V: TRBV7-8; J: TRBJ1-4; CDR3: ASSLFRGLNEKLF
V: TRBV12-3/TRBV12-4; J: TRBJ1-2; CDR3: ASSFKRSDGYT
V: TRBV6-2/TRBV6-3; J: TRBJ2-3; CDR3: ASTTTSGGMYTQY
V: TRBV18; J: TRBJ2-3; CDR3: ASSPPNRLGTDTQY
V: TRBV6-5; J: TRBJ1-2; CDR3: ASSRKQGGYT
V: TRBV6-2/TRBV6-3; J: TRBJ2-7; CDR3: ASRAPFERNEQY
V: TRBV12-3/TRBV12-4; J: TRBJ2-5; CDR3: ASSLPDYWETQY
V: TRBV18; J: TRBJ1-2; CDR3: ASSPGPMDGYT
V: TRBV5-1; J: TRBJ1-2; CDR3: ASSLAGGFNYGYT
V: TRBV6-2/TRBV6-3; J: TRBJ1-5; CDR3: ASSYSPGGDPNQPQH
V: TRBV7-9; J: TRBJ2-5; CDR3: ASGRDQETQY
V: TRBV6-2/TRBV6-3; J: TRBJ1-1; CDR3: ASSAGDRTEAF
V: TRBV15; J: TRBJ2-1; CDR3: ATSSFNSRTNEQF
V: TRBV10-3; J: TRBJ2-3; CDR3: AISDLSGGDTDTQY
V: TRBV14; J: TRBJ2-1; CDR3: ASSIRAANEQF
V: TRBV20-1; J: TRBJ2-7; CDR3: SARPPGAQY
V: TRBV28; J: TRBJ1-2; CDR3: ASSPGWREGGYT
V: TRBV27; J: TRBJ2-5; CDR3: ASSPWSLEDQETQY
V: TRBV9; J: TRBJ2-1; CDR3: ASSPSPRQVRHEQF
V: TRBV10-3; J: TRBJ2-5; CDR3: AISRGLQETQY
V: TRBV9; J: TRBJ1-2; CDR3: TSSVEDSDNYGYT
V: TRBV7-2; J: TRBJ2-3; CDR3: ASSLRTGSSSTDTQY
V: TRBV7-2; J: TRBJ2-5; CDR3: ASSLLAGGIETQY
V: TRBV4-3; J: TRBJ2-7; CDR3: ASSQDRTGDLYEQY
V: TRBV7-8; J: TRBJ2-4; CDR3: ASSLSGGTGGQQY
V: TRBV15; J: TRBJ2-3; CDR3: ATSRDQGGLDTQY
V: TRBV7-2; J: TRBJ2-1; CDR3: ASSLIGAGVGNEQF
V: TRBV24-1; J: TRBJ1-5; CDR3: ATRGTADQPQH
V: TRBV28; J: TRBJ1-5; CDR3: ASSFAGTGGLQPQH
V: TRBV28; J: TRBJ2-7; CDR3: ASSFGGGAAYEQY
V: TRBV7-2; J: TRBJ1-2; CDR3: ASRRQGAGGYT
V: TRBV7-2; J: TRBJ2-4; CDR3: ASSLSGGSFNEQY
V: TRBV28; J: -; CDR3: ASSERGVRRETQY
V: TRBV29-1; J: TRBJ2-3; CDR3: SMGRSDTQY
V: TRBV12-3/TRBV12-4; J: TRBJ2-5; CDR3: ASSLQLTQY
V: TRBV5-1; J: TRBJ2-5; CDR3: ASSSNQQTQY
V: TRBV4-3; J: TRBJ2-3; CDR3: ASSQDATSGGTQY
V: TRBV7-9; J: TRBJ2-6; CDR3: ASSEGLPAGANVLT
V: TRBV29-1; J: TRBJ2-1; CDR3: SVEGASYNEQF